This is a list of T cell receptor beta chains from one sample in a study of shared clonotypes between healthy human individuals. Generated by immunoSEQ multiplex PCR, the TCRdb table keeps only in-frame clones and is missing some. The sample contains some 2 million clones, approximately 95% of which appear only once. What was sequenced was naive CD4+ T cells sorted from blood. The receptors shown here come from a man younger than 35 in good health. CDR3s include the opening cysteine and the closing phenylalanine or tryptophan. A D gene is named only where the DNA matches it firmly. Clone size is shown for a subset of rows, as once, few, many or a class of expanded clone.

clone size	J gene	V gene	D gene	CDR3 DNA	CDR3 protein
once	TRBJ2-7	TRBV7-2	TRBD2	TGTGCCAGCAGCTATTGGCTAGCGGAAGGATACGAGCAGTACTTC	CASSYWLAEGYEQYF
once	TRBJ2-3	TRBV14	-	TGTGCCAGCAGCCAAGTAGGGGCGAGCACAGATACGCAGTATTTT	CASSQVGASTDTQYF
-	TRBJ1-2	TRBV7-9	-	TGTGCCAGCAGCTTAGCTGGGACACCCTCGGGCTACACCTTC	CASSLAGTPSGYTF
many	TRBJ2-3	TRBV12-5	-	TGTGCTAGTGGTTTGGCAGGGCCCACAGATACGCAGTATTTT	CASGLAGPTDTQYF
-	TRBJ2-3	TRBV27	TRBD2	TGTGCCAGCAGTTTACGCGGGACTAGTGCGTACGGCACAGATACGCAGTATTTT	CASSLRGTSAYGTDTQYF
-	TRBJ2-3	TRBV5-1	-	TGCGCCAGCAGCCAGGACTTAGATACGCAGTATTTT	CASSQDLDTQYF
-	TRBJ2-5	TRBV7-8	TRBD2	TGTGCCAGCAGCTTCGGACTAGCGGGAGGTCAAGAGACCCAGTACTTC	CASSFGLAGGQETQYF
-	TRBJ1-3	TRBV7-9	TRBD1	TGTGCCAGCAGCTTAAGGGGGCGCGAGGGAAACACCATATATTTT	CASSLRGREGNTIYF
-	TRBJ1-2	TRBV25-1	TRBD1	TGTGCCAGCAGTGCCTCCGCCGGGGACAGGTTATCCAACTATGGCTACACCTTC	CASSASAGDRLSNYGYTF
-	TRBJ1-1	TRBV6-6	TRBD1	TGTGCCAGCAGCCGACAGGGGCAGAACACTGAAGCTTTCTTT	CASSRQGQNTEAFF
-	TRBJ2-7	TRBV21-1	-	TGTGCCAGCAGCGACCGGGACAGGGATTGCGAGCAGTACTTC	CASSDRDRDCEQYF
-	TRBJ2-1	TRBV2	TRBD1	TGTGCCAGCAGTGAACGGGGACAGGGGTTCTCCTACAATGAGCAGTTCTTC	CASSERGQGFSYNEQFF
-	TRBJ2-7	TRBV4-3	-	TGCGCCAGCAGCCAAGATACGCGGACCGTCACCTACGAGCAGTACTTC	CASSQDTRTVTYEQYF
-	TRBJ1-5	TRBV19	-	TGTGCCAGTACCAATATAGGGAGGGGTAAGGGGAATCAGCCCCAGCATTTT	CASTNIGRGKGNQPQHF
-	TRBJ1-2	TRBV28	-	TGTGCCAGCAGCCTAGGGGGAGGTGGCTACACCTTC	CASSLGGGGYTF
-	TRBJ2-7	TRBV5-1	TRBD1	TGCGCCAGCAGCTTGGATGGGACAGGGTACTACGAGCAGTACTTC	CASSLDGTGYYEQYF
-	TRBJ1-2	TRBV5-1	TRBD1	TGCGCCAGCAGCTCGGCCGGGGACAGGGGGGCTCCTGGCTACACCTTC	CASSSAGDRGAPGYTF
-	TRBJ1-4	TRBV6-6	-	TGTGCCAGCAGGCCTGGCAGGGCCCTAGACGAAAAACTGTTTTTT	CASRPGRALDEKLFF
-	TRBJ2-3	TRBV5-6	TRBD2	TGTGCCAGCAGTCCCGTAGCGGGAGGAAAGACAGATACGCAGTATTTT	CASSPVAGGKTDTQYF
-	TRBJ1-6	TRBV5-1	-	TGCGCCAGCAGCTTGGCAGGGGACTCACCCCTCCACTTT	CASSLAGDSPLHF
-	TRBJ2-5	TRBV4-1	-	TGCGCCAGCAGCCAAAATAGAGCGGTACAGCAAGAGACCCAGTACTTC	CASSQNRAVQQETQYF